These 25 T cell receptor beta chains share one sample of origin, sequenced in a study of cytomegalovirus exposure and HLA in healthy donors (dated by TCRdb to about 2017). Library construction relied on the immunoSEQ multiplex PCR assay. For the multiplex PCR, a mixture combining 60 forward primers for TCR Vbeta segments and 13 reverse primers for TCR Jbeta segments was used. The table comes from immuneACCESS by way of TCRdb, which keeps in-frame sequences with V and J called. Part of the clones is missing from these tables; in studies checked, under half for an unresolved V gene and the rest for unknown reasons. In all, the sample holds roughly 160,000 clones, and about four fifths of those were seen once. In total, the top ten clones hold roughly 10% of the sample. The sequencing input was PBMCs. The receptors shown here come from a man aged 50 to 60 in good health and CMV-seropositive.

The chain carries TRBV7-2 and TRBJ1-2; D is ambiguous. Trimming removed 5 bases at V and 0 bases at J, with 10 bases between. CDR1 and CDR2 (germline): SGHTA, FQGNSA. This CDR3 has 14 residues. CDR3 DNA sequence: TGTGCCAGCAGCCGCACTATAGCTAACTATGGCTACACCTTC. This sequence encodes CASSRTIANYGYTF.

CDR3 DNA: TGTGCCAGTAGTTTGCTACAGGGAACTAACTATGGCTACACCTTC. Its protein is CASSLLQGTNYGYTF. The J gene is TRBJ1-2, the V gene TRBV19, with a possible D match to TRBD1 (6 bases). Germline V gives CDR1 LNHDA, CDR2 SQIVND (reference sequence). The V end lost 5 bases, the J end lost 0 bases, and 13 bases lay between the germline ends. The CDR3 runs 15 residues.

The chain links TRBV30 to TRBJ1-5, with TRBD1 matching over 9 bases. V lost 5 bases to trimming and J lost 5 bases; unmatched junction nucleotides: 4. The V gene's germline CDR1 is GTSNPN and CDR2 SVGIG (reference sequence). The CDR3 runs to 13 residues. CDR3 nucleotide sequence: TGTGCCTGGGCTCGACAGGGGGATCAGCCCCAGCATTTT. Translation: CAWARQGDQPQHF.

The chain couples TRBV29-1 to TRBJ2-7, with TRBD1 matching over 8 bases. The CDR3 is 17 amino acids. Germline V gives CDR1 SQVTM, CDR2 ANQGSEA. J lost 3 bases, V lost 2 bases, and 15 bases had no gene match. The CDR3, as DNA: TGCAGCGTTGAACACCGGACAGGGAGCAACCAATACTACGAGCAGTACTTC. Amino acid sequence: CSVEHRTGSNQYYEQYF.

The chain uses TRBV28 and TRBJ1-1, with TRBD1 matching 8 bases. This CDR3 has 15 residues. The germline V gene has CDR1 MDHEN and CDR2 SYDVKM. The V and J ends lost 4 bases and 4 bases, in that order; junction bases with no gene match: 8. CDR3 DNA sequence: TGTGCCAGCAGTTACTTCGGACAGGGTAGCACTGAAGCTTTCTTT. This sequence encodes CASSYFGQGSTEAFF.

The genes are TRBV5-1 and TRBJ2-3; 7 bases are shared with TRBD2. V lost 1 base to trimming and J lost 0 bases; unmatched junction nucleotides: 2. CDR3 length: 15 residues. Looked up from germline, CDR1 is SGHRS and CDR2 is YFSETQ. The CDR3 nucleotides are TGCGCCAGCAGCTTGTACGGGGGGAGCACAGATACGCAGTATTTT. This encodes CASSLYGGSTDTQYF.

The chain is built from TRBV28 and TRBJ2-7; 9 nucleotides line up with TRBD1. The CDR3 spans 16 residues. The V gene's germline CDR1 is MDHEN and CDR2 SYDVKM. The trim removed 3 bases at V and 5 bases at J, leaving 11 bases unmatched. The CDR3 reads CASSFPAGTGRNEQYF. DNA for the CDR3: TGTGCCAGCAGTTTCCCCGCCGGGACAGGGAGGAACGAGCAGTACTTC.

The chain has TRBV2 and TRBJ2-6; 9 bases are shared with TRBD1. The germline V gene encodes CDR1 SNHLY and CDR2 FYNNEI. This CDR3 region has 16 residues. The V and J ends lost 2 bases and 2 bases, in that order; junction bases with no gene match: 1. The CDR3 sequence is CASSERTGAGANVLTF. As DNA, the CDR3 is TGTGCCAGCAGTGAAAGGACAGGGGCTGGGGCCAACGTCCTGACTTTC. Full variable domain (rest looked up from reference TRBV2 and TRBJ2-6): EPEVTQTPSHQVTQMGQEVILRCVPISNHLYFYWYRQILGQKVEFLVSFYNNEISEKSEIFDDQFSVERPDGSNFTLKIRSTKLEDSAMYFCASSERTGAGANVLTFGAGSRLTVL.

The chain couples TRBV5-8 to TRBJ2-5; TRBD2 agrees at 8 bases. Germline-derived CDR1 and CDR2 are SGHTS and YDEGEE. This CDR3 has 15 amino acids. The ends lost 0 bases at V and 4 bases at J; junction bases unmatched: 5. CDR3 coding DNA: TGTGCCAGCAGCTTGGCGGGGGGGCAAATAGAGACCCAGTACTTC. It yields the protein CASSLAGGQIETQYF.

The V call is TRBV30, the J call TRBJ1-6; a possible D gene is TRBD1 (5 bases). With 1 base removed from V and 2 bases from J, the gap between germline ends came to 6 bases. This CDR3 has 14 residues. Germline V gives CDR1 GTSNPN, CDR2 SVGIG (reference sequence). The CDR3 DNA is TGTGCCTGGAGTGCAGGGACCTATAATTCACCCCTCCACTTT. Translation: CAWSAGTYNSPLHF.

This sequence joins TRBV25-1 and TRBJ2-7; D perhaps matches TRBD1 (6 bases). The CDR3 extends over 15 amino acids. Germline V lookup: CDR1 MGHDK, CDR2 SYGVNS. The V end was cut by 1 base, the J end by 2 bases, with 12 bases between. The CDR3, as DNA: TGTGCCAGCAGTGAATTAGGGCAGGGGACCTACGAGCAGTACTTC. Its protein is CASSELGQGTYEQYF.

The DNA for the CDR3 is TGTGCCAGCAGTTTACAGGGGAAGCGTGAGCAGTTCTTC. It yields the protein CASSLQGKREQFF. The rearrangement joins TRBV28 to TRBJ2-1; TRBD1 is a possible D gene (6 bases). The V gene's germline CDR1 is MDHEN and CDR2 SYDVKM. V lost 2 bases, J lost 9 bases, and 11 bases lay in between. The CDR3 sequence is 13 residues long.

The rearrangement joins TRBV7-9 to TRBJ2-7; TRBD1 matches 7 bases. This CDR3 is 15 amino acids long. The germline gives CDR1 SEHNR, CDR2 FQNEAQ (reference sequence). With V trimmed by 2 bases and J by 3 bases, 7 bases remained unmatched. CDR3 region: CASSLPHQGVYEQYF. The CDR3 nucleotides are TGTGCCAGCAGCTTACCCCATCAGGGGGTCTACGAGCAGTACTTC. The variable domain in full, completed from reference TRBV7-9 and TRBJ2-7, reads DTGVSQNPRHKITKRGQNVTFRCDPISEHNRLYWYRQTLGQGPEFLTYFQNEAQLEKSRLLSDRFSAERPKGSFSTLEIQRTEQGDSAMYLCASSLPHQGVYEQYFGPGTRLTVT.

The chain joins TRBV5-1 to TRBJ2-3; 7 bases align to TRBD1. This CDR3 region has 14 residues. Germline V gives CDR1 SGHRS, CDR2 YFSETQ. Unmatched junction bases numbered 3, after V lost 3 bases and J lost 2 bases. This CDR3 is CASSWDSTTDTQYF. The CDR3 DNA reads TGCGCCAGCAGCTGGGACAGTACCACAGATACGCAGTATTTT. The full variable domain, rest sourced from reference TRBV5-1 and TRBJ2-3, is KAGVTQTPRYLIKTRGQQVTLSCSPISGHRSVSWYQQTPGQGLQFLFEYFSETQRNKGNFPGRFSGRQFSNSRSEMNVSTLELGDSALYLCASSWDSTTDTQYFGPGTRLTVL.

The V gene is TRBV2, the J gene TRBJ1-2, with 8 positions matching TRBD1. The CDR3 contains 14 residues. The germline V gene has CDR1 SNHLY and CDR2 FYNNEI. The V segment lost 4 bases and the J segment 7 bases; nucleotides outside the gene matches: 8. CDR3 coding DNA: TGTGCCAGCAGTGGGCAGGGGGCTACCTTTGGCTACACCTTC. Its translation is CASSGQGATFGYTF. Together with reference TRBV2 and TRBJ1-2, the CDR3 gives the full variable domain: EPEVTQTPSHQVTQMGQEVILRCVPISNHLYFYWYRQILGQKVEFLVSFYNNEISEKSEIFDDQFSVERPDGSNFTLKIRSTKLEDSAMYFCASSGQGATFGYTFGSGTRLTVV.

This chain uses TRBV6-5 with TRBJ2-7; 9 nucleotides line up with TRBD1. CDR3 length: 16 residues. After removal of 3 bases from V and 5 bases from J, the junction contained 11 bases not matched to a gene. CDR1 MNHEY and CDR2 SVGAGI come from the germline V gene. The chain's CDR3 is CASSYQGPGQGHEQYF. The DNA for the CDR3 is TGTGCCAGCAGTTATCAAGGACCGGGACAGGGACACGAGCAGTACTTC.

The J gene is TRBJ2-1, the V gene TRBV4-3; the D gene is possibly TRBD2 (6 bases). This CDR3 region has 15 residues. From germline, CDR1 is LGHNA and CDR2 YSLEER. Trimming removed 4 bases from V and 9 bases from J, with 19 bases in between. As DNA, the CDR3 is TGCGCCAGCAGCCTGGTGGGGTTGGTGGAGGGTGAGCAGTTCTTC. This sequence encodes CASSLVGLVEGEQFF.

This chain joins TRBV28 and TRBJ2-3, with D possibly TRBD2 on 6 matching bases. The CDR3 loop spans 14 amino acids. Germline CDR1 and CDR2: MDHEN and SYDVKM. The V gene lost 6 bases and the J gene lost 6 bases, with 16 bases spanning the gap. Written as DNA, the CDR3 is TGTGCCAGCAGCCAACCCAGCGGAGGGGATACGCAGTATTTT. The encoded protein is CASSQPSGGDTQYF.

The chain carries TRBV28 and TRBJ2-3; the match to TRBD1 covers 8 bases. The CDR3 length is 15 residues. Unmatched junction bases numbered 6, after V lost 5 bases and J lost 2 bases. Looked up from germline, CDR1 is MDHEN and CDR2 is SYDVKM. The chain's CDR3 is CASSPRGQATDTQYF. The CDR3 coding sequence is TGTGCCAGCAGTCCGAGGGGACAGGCCACAGATACGCAGTATTTT.

The chain's CDR3 is CASSAQPSDTQYF. In nucleotides, the CDR3 is TGTGCCAGCAGTGCACAGCCCTCAGATACGCAGTATTTT. The chain recombines TRBV6-1 with TRBJ2-3, with D uncertain. The length of the CDR3 is 13 residues. Deletions cut 4 bases from V and 4 bases from J, with 9 bases between. Per germline, CDR1 MNHNS and CDR2 SASEGT.

The CDR3 DNA is TGTGCCTCAAGGCGGGGATACGGTGAAGCTTTCTTT. Translated, it gives CASRRGYGEAFF. The genes are TRBV30 and TRBJ1-1; D not certain. CDR3 size: 12 residues. V lost 7 bases and J 7 bases, leaving 16 bases between the germline ends. Per the germline V gene, CDR1 is GTSNPN and CDR2 is SVGIG (reference sequence).

The V and J genes are TRBV5-5 and TRBJ1-2, with 9 bases identical to TRBD1. The CDR3 runs to 15 residues. Per germline, CDR1 SGHKS and CDR2 YYEKEE (reference sequence). The junction had 11 bases not matched to a gene; V was cut back by 2 bases and J by 9 bases. Here the CDR3 reads CASSFNRDRAMSYTF. CDR3 bases: TGTGCCAGCAGCTTTAACCGGGACAGGGCTATGAGCTACACCTTC.

This clone appeared once. The chain is built from TRBV29-1 and TRBJ2-2, with D maybe TRBD2 (5 bases). Trimming stripped 8 bases from V and 6 bases from J, with 13 bases between. CDR3 size: 12 residues. The germline V gene has CDR1 SQVTM and CDR2 ANQGSEA. For the CDR3, the DNA is TGCAGCTTTACTAGAAACTCCGGGGAGCTGTTTTTT. This translates into CSFTRNSGELFF.

The chain has TRBV5-1 and TRBJ2-2; 11 bases are a match to TRBD2. The germline V gene encodes CDR1 SGHRS and CDR2 YFSETQ. The CDR3 extends over 19 amino acids. With V trimmed by 2 bases and J by 3 bases, 12 bases remained unmatched. As DNA, the CDR3 is TGCGCCAGCAGCTTCCCTATGTCTAGCGGGGGGCCGGACACCGGGGAGCTGTTTTTT. Its translation is CASSFPMSSGGPDTGELFF.

The chain couples TRBV5-6 to TRBJ2-5, with 11 bases lining up with TRBD2. Germline lookup yields CDR1 SGHDT and CDR2 YYEEEE. This CDR3 comprises 17 residues. The J segment lost 5 bases and the V segment lost 2 bases, leaving 11 bases of the junction unmatched. CDR3 sequence: CASSLNVAGGPGETQYF. CDR3 coding DNA: TGTGCCAGCAGCTTAAATGTAGCGGGAGGGCCGGGGGAGACCCAGTACTTC.